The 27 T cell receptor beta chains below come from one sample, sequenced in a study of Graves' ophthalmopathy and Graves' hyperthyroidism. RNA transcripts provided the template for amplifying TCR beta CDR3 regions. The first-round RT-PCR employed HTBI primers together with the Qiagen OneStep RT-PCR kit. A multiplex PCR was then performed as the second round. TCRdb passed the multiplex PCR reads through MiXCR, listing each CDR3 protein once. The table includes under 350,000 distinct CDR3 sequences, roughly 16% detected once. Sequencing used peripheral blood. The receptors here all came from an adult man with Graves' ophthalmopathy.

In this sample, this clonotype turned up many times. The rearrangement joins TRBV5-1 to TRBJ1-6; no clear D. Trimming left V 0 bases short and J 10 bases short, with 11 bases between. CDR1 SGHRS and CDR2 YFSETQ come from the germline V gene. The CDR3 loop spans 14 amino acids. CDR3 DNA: TGCGCCAGCAGCTTGGTTAAGGAGGGCTCACCCCTCCACTTT. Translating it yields CASSLVKEGSPLHF.

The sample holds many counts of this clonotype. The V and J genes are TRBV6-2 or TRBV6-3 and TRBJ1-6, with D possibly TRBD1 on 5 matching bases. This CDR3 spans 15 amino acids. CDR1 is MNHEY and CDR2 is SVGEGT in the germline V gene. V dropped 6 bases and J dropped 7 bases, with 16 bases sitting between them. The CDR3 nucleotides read TGTGCCAGCAGCCAAAGGGAGGGGTTCAATTCACCCCTCCACTTT. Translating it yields CASSQREGFNSPLHF.

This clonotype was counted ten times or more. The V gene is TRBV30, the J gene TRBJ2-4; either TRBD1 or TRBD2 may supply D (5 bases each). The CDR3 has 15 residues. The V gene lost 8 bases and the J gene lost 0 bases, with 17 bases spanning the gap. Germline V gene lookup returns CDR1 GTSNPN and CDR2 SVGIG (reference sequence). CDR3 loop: CAGEGRSPAKNIQYF. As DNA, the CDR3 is TGTGCCGGCGAGGGGCGGTCCCCAGCCAAAAACATTCAGTACTTC. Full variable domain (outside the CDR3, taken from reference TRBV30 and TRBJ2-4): SQTIHQWPATLVQPVGSPLSLECTVEGTSNPNLYWYRQAAGRGLQLLFYSVGIGQISSEVPQNLSASRPQDRQFILSSKKLLLSDSGFYLCAGEGRSPAKNIQYFGAGTRLSVL.

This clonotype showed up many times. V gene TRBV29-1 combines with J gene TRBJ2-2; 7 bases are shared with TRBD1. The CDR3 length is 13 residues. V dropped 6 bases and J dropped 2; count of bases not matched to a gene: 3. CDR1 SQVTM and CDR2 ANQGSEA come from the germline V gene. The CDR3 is CSVRQGNTGELFF. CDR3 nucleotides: TGCAGCGTCCGACAGGGAAACACCGGGGAGCTGTTTTTT.

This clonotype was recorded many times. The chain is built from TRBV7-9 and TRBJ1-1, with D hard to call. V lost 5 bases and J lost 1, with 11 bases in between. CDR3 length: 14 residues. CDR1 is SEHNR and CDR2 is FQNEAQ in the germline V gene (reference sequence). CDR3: CASSPLQRNTEAFF. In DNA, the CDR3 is TGTGCCAGCAGCCCCTTGCAGAGGAACACTGAAGCTTTCTTT.

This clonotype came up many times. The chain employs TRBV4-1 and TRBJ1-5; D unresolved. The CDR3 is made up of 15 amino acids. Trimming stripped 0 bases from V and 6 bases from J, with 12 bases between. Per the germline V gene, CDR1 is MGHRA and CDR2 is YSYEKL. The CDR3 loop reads CASSQEGMGVQPQHF. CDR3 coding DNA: TGCGCCAGCAGCCAAGAAGGGATGGGAGTTCAGCCCCAGCATTTT.

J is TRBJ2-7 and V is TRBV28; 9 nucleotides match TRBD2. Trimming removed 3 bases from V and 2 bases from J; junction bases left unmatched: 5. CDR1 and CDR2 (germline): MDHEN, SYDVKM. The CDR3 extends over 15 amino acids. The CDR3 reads CASSFTAGGPYEQYF. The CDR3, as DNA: TGTGCCAGCAGTTTCACAGCGGGAGGACCCTACGAGCAGTACTTC.

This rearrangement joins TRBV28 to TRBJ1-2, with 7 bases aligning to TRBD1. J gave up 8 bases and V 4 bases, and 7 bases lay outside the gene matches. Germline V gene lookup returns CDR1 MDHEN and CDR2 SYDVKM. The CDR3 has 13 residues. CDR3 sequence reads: CASSSAGGIGYTF. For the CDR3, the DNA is TGTGCCAGCAGTTCGGCAGGGGGAATAGGCTACACCTTC.

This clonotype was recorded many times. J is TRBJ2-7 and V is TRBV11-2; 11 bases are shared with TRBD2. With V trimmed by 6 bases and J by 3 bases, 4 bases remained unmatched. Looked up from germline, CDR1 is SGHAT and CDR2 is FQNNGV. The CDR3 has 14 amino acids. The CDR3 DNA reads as TGTGCCAGCAGTCATAGCGGGAGGGACTACGAGCAGTACTTC. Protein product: CASSHSGRDYEQYF.

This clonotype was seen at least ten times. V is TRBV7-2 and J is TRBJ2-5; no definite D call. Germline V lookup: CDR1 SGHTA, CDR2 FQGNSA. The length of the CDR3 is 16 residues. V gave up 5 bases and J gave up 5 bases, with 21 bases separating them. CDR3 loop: CASSQSPTAVRETQYF. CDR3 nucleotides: TGTGCCAGCAGCCAAAGCCCTACGGCAGTGAGGGAGACCCAGTACTTC.

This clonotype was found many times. The CDR3 sequence is CASSTTSAQETQYF. The CDR3 bases are TGTGCCAGCAGCACTACTAGCGCCCAAGAGACCCAGTACTTC. The chain links TRBV11-2 to TRBJ2-5; TRBD2 matches 7 bases. CDR3 size: 14 residues. From germline, CDR1 is SGHAT and CDR2 FQNNGV. The V and J ends lost 5 bases and 1 base, in that order; junction bases with no gene match: 4.

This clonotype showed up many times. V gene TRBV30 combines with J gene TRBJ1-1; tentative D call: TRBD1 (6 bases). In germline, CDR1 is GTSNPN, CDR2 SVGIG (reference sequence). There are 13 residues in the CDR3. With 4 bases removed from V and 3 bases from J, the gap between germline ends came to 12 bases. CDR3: CAWKKGEYTEAFF. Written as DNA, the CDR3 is TGTGCCTGGAAGAAGGGGGAGTACACTGAAGCTTTCTTT.

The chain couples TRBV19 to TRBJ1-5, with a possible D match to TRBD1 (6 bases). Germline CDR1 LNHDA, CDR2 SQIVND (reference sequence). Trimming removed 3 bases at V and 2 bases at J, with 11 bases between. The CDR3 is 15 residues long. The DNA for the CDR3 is TGTGCCAGTAGTATGGCGGGGGCAGGCAATCAGCCCCAGCATTTT. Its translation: CASSMAGAGNQPQHF.

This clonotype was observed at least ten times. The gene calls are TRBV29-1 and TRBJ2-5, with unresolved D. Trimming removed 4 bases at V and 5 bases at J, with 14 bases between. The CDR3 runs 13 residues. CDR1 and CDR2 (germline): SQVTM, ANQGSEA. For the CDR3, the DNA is TGCAGCGTTGGAAAGGGCTTGATTGAGACCCAGTACTTC. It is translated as CSVGKGLIETQYF.

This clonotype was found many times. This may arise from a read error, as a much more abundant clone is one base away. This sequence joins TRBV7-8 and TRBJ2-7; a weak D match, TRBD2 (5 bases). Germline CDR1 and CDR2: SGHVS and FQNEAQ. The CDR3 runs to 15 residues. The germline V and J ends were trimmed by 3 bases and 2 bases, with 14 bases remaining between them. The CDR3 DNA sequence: TGTGCCAGCAGCTTCGGAGGCAGGACCGCCTACGAGCAGTACTTC. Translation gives CASSFGGRTAYEQYF.

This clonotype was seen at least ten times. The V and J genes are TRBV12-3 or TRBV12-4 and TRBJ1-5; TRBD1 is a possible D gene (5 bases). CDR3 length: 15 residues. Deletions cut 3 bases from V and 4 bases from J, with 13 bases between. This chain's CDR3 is CASSFRRQMNQPQHF. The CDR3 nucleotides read TGTGCCAGCAGTTTCCGAAGACAGATGAATCAGCCCCAGCATTTT.

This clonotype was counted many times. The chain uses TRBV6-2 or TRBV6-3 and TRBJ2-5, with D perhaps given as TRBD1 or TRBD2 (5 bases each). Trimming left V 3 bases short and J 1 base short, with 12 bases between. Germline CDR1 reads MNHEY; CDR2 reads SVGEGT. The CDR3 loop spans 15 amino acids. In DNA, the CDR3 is TGTGCCAGCAGTTATAAGAGGGACGGCCAAGAGACCCAGTACTTC. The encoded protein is CASSYKRDGQETQYF.

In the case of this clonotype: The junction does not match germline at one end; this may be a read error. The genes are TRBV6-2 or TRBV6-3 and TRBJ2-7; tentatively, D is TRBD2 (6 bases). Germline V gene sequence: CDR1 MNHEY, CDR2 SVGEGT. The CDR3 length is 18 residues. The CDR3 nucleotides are TGTGCCAGCAGTTACTCGAACTCGGGACTGGGACCCTCCTACGAGCAGTCCTTC. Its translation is CASSYSNSGLGPSYEQSF.

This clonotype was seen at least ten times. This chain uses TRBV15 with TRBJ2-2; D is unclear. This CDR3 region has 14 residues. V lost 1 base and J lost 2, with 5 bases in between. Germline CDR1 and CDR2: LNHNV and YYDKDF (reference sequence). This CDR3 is CATSRGRNTGELFF. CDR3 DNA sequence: TGTGCCACCAGCAGAGGCCGAAACACCGGGGAGCTGTTTTTT.

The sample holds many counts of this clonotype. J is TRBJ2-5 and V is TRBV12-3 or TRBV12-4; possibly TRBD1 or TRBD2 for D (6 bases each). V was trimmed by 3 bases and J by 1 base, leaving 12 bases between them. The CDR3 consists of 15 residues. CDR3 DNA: TGTGCCAGCAGTTTCGTTCGGGGGCCCCAAGAGACCCAGTACTTC. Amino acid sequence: CASSFVRGPQETQYF.

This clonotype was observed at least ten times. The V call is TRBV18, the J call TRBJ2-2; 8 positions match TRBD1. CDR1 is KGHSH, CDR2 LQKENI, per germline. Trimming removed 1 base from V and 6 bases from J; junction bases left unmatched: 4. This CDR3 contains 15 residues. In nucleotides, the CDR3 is TGTGCCAGCTCACCACGGACAGGGCTGGCCGGGGAGCTGTTTTTT. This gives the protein CASSPRTGLAGELFF.

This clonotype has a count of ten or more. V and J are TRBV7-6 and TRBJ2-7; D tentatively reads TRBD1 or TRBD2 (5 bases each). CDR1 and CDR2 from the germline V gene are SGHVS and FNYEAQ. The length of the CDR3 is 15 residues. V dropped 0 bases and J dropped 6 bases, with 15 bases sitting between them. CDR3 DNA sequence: TGTGCCAGCAGCTTAGCGCCGGGACCGATGTCCGAGCAGTACTTC. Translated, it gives CASSLAPGPMSEQYF. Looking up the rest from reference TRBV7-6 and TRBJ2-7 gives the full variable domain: GAGVSQSPRYKVTKRGQDVALRCDPISGHVSLYWYRQALGQGPEFLTYFNYEAQQDKSGLPNDRFSAERPEGSISTLTIQRTEQRDSAMYRCASSLAPGPMSEQYFGPGTRLTVT.

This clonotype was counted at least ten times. The CDR3 region is CASSPRGIEIEQYF. In DNA form, the CDR3 reads TGCGCCAGCAGCCCCAGGGGGATCGAGATCGAGCAGTACTTC. The J gene is TRBJ2-7, the V gene TRBV5-1; TRBD1 matches 7 bases. Germline assignment: CDR1 SGHRS and CDR2 YFSETQ. Trimming at V came to 4 bases and at J to 6 bases, leaving 10 bases not matched to a gene. The CDR3 extends over 14 amino acids.

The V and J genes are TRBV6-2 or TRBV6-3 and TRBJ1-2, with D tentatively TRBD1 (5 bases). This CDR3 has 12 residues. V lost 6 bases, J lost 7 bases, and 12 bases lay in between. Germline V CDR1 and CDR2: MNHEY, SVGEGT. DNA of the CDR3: TGTGCCAGCAGGAAGTACGGGGGTGGCTACACCTTC. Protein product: CASRKYGGGYTF.

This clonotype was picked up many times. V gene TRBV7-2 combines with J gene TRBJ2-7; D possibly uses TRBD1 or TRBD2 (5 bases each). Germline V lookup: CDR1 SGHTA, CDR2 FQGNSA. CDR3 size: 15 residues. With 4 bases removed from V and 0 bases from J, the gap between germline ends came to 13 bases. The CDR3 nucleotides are TGTGCCAGCAGCTCGCCGGGACGTTACTCCTACGAGCAGTACTTC. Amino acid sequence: CASSSPGRYSYEQYF.

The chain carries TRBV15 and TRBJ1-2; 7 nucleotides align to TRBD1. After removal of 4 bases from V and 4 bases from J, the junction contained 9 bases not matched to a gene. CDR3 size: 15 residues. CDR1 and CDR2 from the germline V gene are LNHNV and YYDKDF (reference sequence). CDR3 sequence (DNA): TGTGCCACCAGCACAACAGGGGCTTCCGTCTATGGCTACACCTTC. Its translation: CATSTTGASVYGYTF. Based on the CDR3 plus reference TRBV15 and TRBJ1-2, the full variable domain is DAMVIQNPRYQVTQFGKPVTLSCSQTLNHNVMYWYQQKSSQAPKLLFHYYDKDFNNEADTPDNFQSRRPNTSFCFLDIRSPGLGDTAMYLCATSTTGASVYGYTFGSGTRLTVV.

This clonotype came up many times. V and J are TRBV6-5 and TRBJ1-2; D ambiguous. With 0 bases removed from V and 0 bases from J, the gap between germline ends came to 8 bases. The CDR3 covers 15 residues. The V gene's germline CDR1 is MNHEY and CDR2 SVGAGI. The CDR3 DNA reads TGTGCCAGCAGTTACTCACCAAGCGCTAACTATGGCTACACCTTC. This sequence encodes CASSYSPSANYGYTF.